This T cell receptor beta chain comes out of a study of blood T cell repertoires in COVID-19 (TCRdb year 2020). General notes on the study: Collaborator samples came from the United States, Italy and Spain and covered acute and convalescent phases of COVID-19. The material from the prospective study consisted of cDNA or gDNA derived from T cells, B-cell-depleted T cells, or PBMCs. Subjects who had been exposed to COVID-19, were actively infected with it, or had recovered from it provided the deeply sampled blood TCRbeta repertoires that made up the dataset. The repertoires were released in a freely available public database intended as a resource for research on the immune response to SARS-CoV-2. The samples were drawn from the first 160 participants of the ongoing ImmuneRACE study and from 1,254 subjects provided by 6 global collaborators. The sample metadata nearly always contained a de-identified subject ID, COVID-19 status, age in years and sex. HLA class I and class II types, where available, came from metadata supplied by the sample provider rather than from assay-based typing. The paper as a whole reports these results and caveats: Clinical and demographic metadata were provided uncurated, with the amount varying by source and participant.

Comments on this clone: This clone's antigen is unknown. Sequence at one end of the junction differs from germline and may be a read error.

Taken from the germline V gene (reference sequence), the CDR1 and CDR2 loops are PRHDT and FYEKMQ. Taken from cysteine to phenylalanine, the CDR3 has 10 residues. The only DNA kept is the CDR3, 30 bases in frame from the first base. One collaborating source in Seattle enrolled patients while the patients were actively infected and followed the patients over time throughout the course of disease. Whole blood was collected in K2EDTA tubes by collaborating institutions according to the institutions' own protocols. For TCRbeta analysis, collaborator samples were shipped as frozen whole blood, as isolated PBMCs, or as DNA extracted from either sample type. TCRbeta CDR3 regions were amplified from genomic DNA by means of the immunoSEQ Assay, a bias-controlled multiplex PCR. The original pipeline was this. The number of nucleated cells in each sample was estimated from the amplification of reference gene primers within the assay. To quantify the absolute abundance of each unique TCRbeta CDR3 rearrangement, sequence reads were collapsed and filtered. Productive Simpson clonality was computed per sample as the square root of Simpson's diversity index over productive rearrangements. TCRdb provides this immuneACCESS table in a form limited to in-frame rearrangements. Some clones are lacking; in checked studies, under half of them reflect an unresolved V gene, and why the rest are absent is not known. That table gives V, J and clone size, and the DNA gave D and trimming. The sample data list 200,000 to 250,000 clones, and more than 85% of these were observed just once. More than 8.5% of the sample rests with the top ten.

Recombination joined TRBV13 with TRBJ1-2, and perhaps TRBD1 as D gene, on 6 matching bases. This clonotype originated in a woman aged 45-65 years with COVID-19, enrolled during active disease. The material sequenced was peripheral blood. The DNA reads TGTGCCAGCAGCTTAAGGGACAAGATCTTC. It encodes CASSLRDKIF.